The 17 T cell receptor beta chains below come from one sample, sequenced in a study of blood T cell repertoires in COVID-19. This table comes from immunoSEQ multiplex PCR, and its TCRdb copy is limited to in-frame clones, with some not included. The sample has about 56,000 clones, around 80% seen once; the top ten hold approximately 13%. Sequencing was carried out using peripheral blood. These receptors were taken from a woman older than 75 with acute or convalescent COVID-19.

V and J are TRBV29-1 and TRBJ1-4; D possibly corresponds to TRBD1 (5 bases). There are 14 residues in the CDR3. Trimming removed 4 bases from V and 2 bases from J, with 11 bases in between. Germline V gene lookup returns CDR1 SQVTM and CDR2 ANQGSEA. In nucleotides, the CDR3 is TGCAGCGTTGTGTCGGGGGGGACTAATGAAAAACTGTTTTTT. Its protein product is CSVVSGGTNEKLFF.

In its sample, this clone was seen a few times. The chain links TRBV12-3 or TRBV12-4 to TRBJ2-5; D is unclear. CDR3 length: 11 amino acids. Trimming pared 3 bases from V and 5 bases from J, leaving 4 bases between. CDR3 nucleotide sequence: TGTGCCAGCAGTTTGTATGAGACCCAGTACTTC. This codes for CASSLYETQYF.

The CDR3 here is CASSIVGLHQPQHF. Written as DNA, the CDR3 is TGTGCCAGCAGTATCGTAGGACTCCATCAGCCCCAGCATTTT. The chain is built from TRBV6-5 and TRBJ1-5, with D uncertain. Germline CDR1 reads MNHEY; CDR2 reads SVGAGI. The V and J ends lost 5 bases and 5 bases respectively, with 13 bases between them. This CDR3 has 14 residues.

The chain employs TRBV23-1 and TRBJ2-7; 7 bases match TRBD1. TRBV23-1 is an ORF, with its function uncertain. The V segment lost 0 bases and the J segment 3 bases; nucleotides outside the gene matches: 5. This CDR3 has 15 amino acids. CDR3 amino acids: CASSQSVRQGYEQYF. CDR3 bases: TGCGCCAGCAGTCAATCCGTACGACAGGGCTACGAGCAGTACTTC.

The chain combines TRBV19 with TRBJ1-1; unclear D gene. The V end lost 9 bases, the J end lost 0 bases, and 14 bases lay between the germline ends. CDR1 is LNHDA and CDR2 is SQIVND in the germline V gene (reference sequence). The CDR3 length is 14 residues. The CDR3 reads CASSGEQLNTEAFF. For the CDR3, the DNA is TGTGCCAGCAGCGGGGAACAGTTGAACACTGAAGCTTTCTTT.

This chain uses TRBV15 with TRBJ2-2; 9 bases align to TRBD1. CDR1 is LNHNV, CDR2 YYDKDF, per germline (reference sequence). The V and J ends lost 2 bases and 0 bases, in that order; junction bases with no gene match: 1. The CDR3 is made up of 16 amino acids. This CDR3 reads CATSRRTGANTGELFF. CDR3 in DNA: TGTGCCACCAGCAGAAGGACAGGGGCGAACACCGGGGAGCTGTTTTTT.

This clone has more than one count but fewer than ten. The chain has TRBV6-5 and TRBJ2-1; 10 positions match TRBD1. Germline trimming cut 7 bases from V and 6 bases from J; bases unmatched to any gene: 9. The CDR3 has 15 residues. Germline V gene lookup returns CDR1 MNHEY and CDR2 SVGAGI. This CDR3 reads CASNNPGQGSNEQFF. CDR3 bases: TGTGCCAGCAACAACCCGGGACAGGGGAGCAATGAGCAGTTCTTC.

The chain has TRBV19 and TRBJ2-7, with D maybe TRBD1 (6 bases). V was trimmed by 1 base and J by 3 bases, leaving 22 bases between them. Germline V gene lookup returns CDR1 LNHDA and CDR2 SQIVND (reference sequence). CDR3 length equals 18 residues. The CDR3 sequence: CASSIAPFDRRNIYEQYF. The DNA of the CDR3 is TGTGCCAGTAGTATAGCCCCCTTTGACAGGCGAAACATCTACGAGCAGTACTTC.

V and J are TRBV29-1 and TRBJ1-2; D is undetermined. The germline V gene encodes CDR1 SQVTM and CDR2 ANQGSEA. Trimming stripped 1 base from V and 6 bases from J, with 9 bases between. The CDR3 consists of 12 residues. CDR3 coding DNA: TGCAGCGTTGAAGTCGGTACGGATGGCTACACCTTC. This encodes CSVEVGTDGYTF. Together with reference TRBV29-1 and TRBJ1-2, the CDR3 gives the full variable domain: SAVISQKPSRDICQRGTSLTIQCQVDSQVTMMFWYRQQPGQSLTLIATANQGSEATYESGFVIDKFPISRPNLTFSTLTVSNMSPEDSSIYLCSVEVGTDGYTFGSGTRLTVV.

This clone was counted a single time. The genes are TRBV9 and TRBJ2-5, with TRBD2 matching over 10 bases. Germline CDR1 SGDLS, CDR2 YYNGEE. The CDR3 contains 17 residues. V lost 2 bases and J lost 2; bases outside the gene matches: 9. DNA for the CDR3: TGTGCCAGCAGCGTCGCGGGGGCTAGCGGGGGTCAAGAGACCCAGTACTTC. Its protein product is CASSVAGASGGQETQYF.

The V gene is TRBV5-1, the J gene TRBJ2-3; a possible D gene is TRBD1 (6 bases). The V end was cut by 3 bases, the J end by 1 base, with 15 bases between. The CDR3 consists of 16 residues. The germline CDR1 and CDR2 sequences are SGHRS and YFSETQ. The CDR3: CASSSLGQLGTDTQYF. CDR3 coding DNA: TGCGCCAGCAGCTCTTTGGGACAACTCGGCACAGATACGCAGTATTTT.

V gene TRBV2 combines with J gene TRBJ2-7; D unresolved. Germline V gives CDR1 SNHLY, CDR2 FYNNEI. The CDR3 totals 12 residues. With 5 bases removed from V and 0 bases from J, the gap between germline ends came to 5 bases. CDR3 nucleotide sequence: TGTGCCAGCAGTTATTACTCCTACGAGCAGTACTTC. It encodes CASSYYSYEQYF.

The chain combines TRBV27 with TRBJ1-3; 7 bases fit TRBD1. The CDR3 is 14 amino acids. Germline CDR1 reads MNHEY; CDR2 reads SMNVEV (reference sequence). The chain's CDR3 is CAKRDSRSGNTIYF. The CDR3 DNA is TGTGCAAAAAGGGACAGCCGCTCTGGAAACACCATATATTTT.

V usage is TRBV10-2 and J usage is TRBJ1-5, with 9 bases aligning to TRBD1. Germline CDR1 and CDR2: WSHSY and SAAADI. This CDR3 region has 16 residues. The V and J ends lost 2 bases and 5 bases, in that order; junction bases with no gene match: 7. The CDR3 is CASSEATGGADQPQHF. CDR3 bases: TGCGCCAGCAGTGAGGCTACAGGGGGCGCAGATCAGCCCCAGCATTTT.

The CDR3 loop reads CASSLSSDNEQFF. Written as DNA, the CDR3 is TGTGCCAGCAGTTTATCTAGTGACAATGAGCAGTTCTTC. This chain joins TRBV27 and TRBJ2-1; D is undetermined. V shed 0 bases and J shed 5 bases, with 5 bases lying between them. CDR1 is MNHEY and CDR2 is SMNVEV in the germline V gene (reference sequence). The CDR3 is 13 residues long.

This clone was detected only a few times. The rearrangement links TRBV6-1 to TRBJ1-2; no clear D. The germline gives CDR1 MNHNS, CDR2 SASEGT. The length of the CDR3 is 16 residues. Trimming removed 4 bases at V and 1 base at J, with 16 bases between. The chain's CDR3 is CASSGQQTGNNYGYTF. Written as DNA, the CDR3 is TGTGCCAGCAGTGGGCAACAGACGGGGAATAACTATGGCTACACCTTC.

The V call is TRBV10-1, the J call TRBJ2-7; TRBD1 aligns across 8 bases. The CDR3 spans 15 residues. From germline, CDR1 is WNHNN and CDR2 SYGVQD (reference sequence). Trimming cost V 6 bases and J 0 bases; bases outside gene matches: 7. CDR3 bases: TGCGCCAGCAGCGGGCGACAGGGGAGCTCCTACGAGCAGTACTTC. Translation: CASSGRQGSSYEQYF.